These T cell receptor beta chains were read from a single sample in a study of shared clonotypes between healthy human individuals. Method: immunoSEQ multiplex PCR; TCRdb's copy keeps in-frame clones and lacks some. The repertoire holds some 480,000 clones, with 79% as singletons. Material: PBMCs. The receptors were gathered from a woman aged 35 to 49 in good health. Some clones in this sample may be carry-over from other donors' samples. Each CDR3 is given with its conserved first and last residue.

>TRBV2|TRBJ2-2
CASSEAVNRAGELFF
>TRBV7-2|TRBJ2-4
CASSFGGASDIQYF
>TRBV18|TRBJ2-7
CASSPPQGTVTYEQYF
>TRBV28|TRBJ1-4
CASNGEKLFF
>TRBV7-9|TRBJ2-3
CASSYGQGADTQYF
>TRBV7-2|TRBJ1-5
CASSLAAATFSNQPQHF
>TRBV6-1|TRBJ1-1
CASSERGGNTEAFF
>TRBV7-9|TRBJ2-7
CASSLSSYEQYF
>TRBV29-1|TRBJ2-7
CSGGTNYEQYF
>TRBV11-2|TRBJ2-7
CASSLVGQIEQYF
>TRBV5-4|TRBJ2-1
CASSETSSYNEQFF
>TRBV2|TRBJ2-1
CASSELTPLYNEQFF
>TRBV11-2|TRBJ2-2
CASSRQGANTGELFF
>TRBV27|TRBJ2-7
CASSPRLSSYEQYF
>TRBV6-1|TRBJ1-4
CASSPNRGEKLFF
>TRBV27|TRBJ1-1
CASSKLDRGKDTEAFF
>TRBV7-2|TRBJ2-7
CASSLGPETYEQYF
>TRBV28|TRBJ2-1
CASTPLSSGYNEQFF
>TRBV4-1|TRBJ2-1
CASSHMGLLVYNEQFF
>TRBV13|TRBJ1-5
CASSRGNQPQHF
>TRBV5-6|TRBJ1-2
CAGSQGNYGYTF